These 18 T cell receptor beta chains were sequenced from one sample in a study of TIL therapy for anti-PD-1-resistant metastatic lung cancer. The sample's time point: pre-treatment sample, taken before nivolumab and TIL therapy. The libraries were made with immunoSEQ v3. Assay: immunoSEQ multiplex PCR; the TCRdb copy retains only in-frame clones and omits some. Counted here are approximately 20,000 clones, 78% occurring once; the ten biggest clones make up less than 8.5%. The sequencing here drew on blood, taken at baseline. These TCRs come from a person between 30 and 80 years old with non-small cell lung cancer.

This clone was found a few times. The rearrangement joins TRBV4-1 to TRBJ2-5; possibly TRBD1 or TRBD2 for D (5 bases each). Germline V CDR1 and CDR2: MGHRA, YSYEKL. This CDR3 has 13 residues. V shed 1 base and J shed 7 bases, with 10 bases lying between them. CDR3 amino acids: CASSQGSGTTQYF. The CDR3 nucleotides are TGCGCCAGCAGCCAAGGTTCCGGGACGACCCAGTACTTC.

A word on this clone: Other DNA variants within this sample encode the same CDR3. The chain has TRBV5-4 and TRBJ1-2; possible D gene TRBD1, 6 bases. V lost 0 bases and J lost 4, with 13 bases in between. The CDR3 loop spans 15 amino acids. Germline CDR1 SGHNT, CDR2 YYREEE (reference sequence). The CDR3 here is CASSLAQGGGYGYTF. The CDR3 DNA sequence: TGTGCCAGCAGCTTGGCTCAGGGAGGGGGCTATGGCTACACCTTC.

The V and J genes are TRBV5-1 and TRBJ2-5; D call uncertain. The CDR3 consists of 15 residues. The germline V and J ends were trimmed by 4 bases and 2 bases, with 15 bases remaining between them. Germline V gene lookup returns CDR1 SGHRS and CDR2 YFSETQ. In nucleotides, the CDR3 is TGCGCCAGCAGCACATATGACGGAGCGCAAGAGACCCAGTACTTC. Translated: CASSTYDGAQETQYF.

The chain couples TRBV7-9 to TRBJ2-4; 12 bases line up with TRBD2. The CDR3 is made up of 18 amino acids. The junction had 8 bases not matched to a gene; V was cut back by 2 bases and J by 3 bases. CDR1 and CDR2 from the germline V gene are SEHNR and FQNEAQ (reference sequence). The CDR3 region is CASSLPPRLAGVKNIQYF. The CDR3 nucleotides read TGTGCCAGCAGCTTACCCCCTAGACTAGCGGGAGTCAAAAACATTCAGTACTTC.

The gene calls are TRBV5-1 and TRBJ2-2; perhaps TRBD2 as D (6 bases). The CDR3 sequence is 15 residues long. The V gene lost 1 base and the J gene lost 2 bases, with 9 bases spanning the gap. Germline lookup yields CDR1 SGHRS and CDR2 YFSETQ. CDR3 coding DNA: TGCGCCAGCAGCTTGCTGGGGGGTAACACCGGGGAGCTGTTTTTT. Encoded protein: CASSLLGGNTGELFF.

V gene TRBV28 combines with J gene TRBJ1-5, with 8 bases lining up with TRBD1. Per the germline V gene, CDR1 is MDHEN and CDR2 is SYDVKM. V was clipped by 6 bases and J by 6 bases; unmatched bases: 1. The CDR3 loop spans 12 amino acids. CDR3 bases: TGTGCCAGCAGGACAGGGGTTCAGCCCCAGCATTTT. Its translation is CASRTGVQPQHF.

This clone occurred once. CDR3 sequence reads: CASSLGTTPYEQYF. CDR3 bases: TGTGCCAGCAGTTTAGGCACAACCCCCTACGAGCAGTACTTC. The chain is built from TRBV27 and TRBJ2-5; D is ambiguous. The J call is doubtful: the DNA matches TRBJ2-7 better. Germline V gives CDR1 MNHEY, CDR2 SMNVEV (reference sequence). The CDR3 is 14 amino acids.

The chain has TRBV4-3 and TRBJ2-7, with 8 positions matching TRBD2. Germline values: CDR1 LGHNA, CDR2 YSLEER. The CDR3 runs to 16 residues. Germline trimming cut 0 bases from V and 5 bases from J; bases unmatched to any gene: 9. DNA for the CDR3: TGCGCCAGCAGCCAAGATCGATGGACTAGCCGTGACGAGCAGTACTTC. Translated, it gives CASSQDRWTSRDEQYF.

CDR3 in DNA: TGTGCCAGCAGCCTGGGGGGGAACACTGAAGCTTTCTTT. It codes for CASSLGGNTEAFF. The chain is built from TRBV11-3 and TRBJ1-1; D might be TRBD1 (5 bases). The length of the CDR3 is 13 residues. The V end was cut by 5 bases, the J end by 1 base, with 8 bases between. Germline V gene lookup returns CDR1 SGHNT and CDR2 YENEEA.

V is TRBV9 and J is TRBJ1-2; D perhaps matches TRBD1 (6 bases). The CDR3 is made up of 14 amino acids. The V and J ends lost 6 bases and 4 bases respectively, with 16 bases between them. The germline gives CDR1 SGDLS, CDR2 YYNGEE. The CDR3 is CASNTGSSSYGYTF. CDR3 DNA: TGTGCCAGCAACACAGGGTCGAGTTCCTATGGCTACACCTTC.

This clone showed up just a few times. The CDR3 is CASSIRTSGVSTDTQYF. The DNA of the CDR3 is TGTGCCAGTAGTATTAGGACTAGCGGGGTAAGCACAGATACGCAGTATTTT. The chain carries TRBV19 and TRBJ2-3; 12 bases map to TRBD2. The CDR3 length is 17 residues. CDR1 and CDR2 (germline): LNHDA, SQIVND (reference sequence). V trimming: 3 bases; J trimming: 0 bases; junction bases outside the gene matches: 4.

The chain couples TRBV2 to TRBJ2-2, with D possibly TRBD2 on 6 matching bases. CDR1 SNHLY and CDR2 FYNNEI come from the germline V gene. The germline V and J ends were trimmed by 9 bases and 0 bases, with 11 bases remaining between them. The CDR3 spans 14 residues. CDR3 sequence (DNA): TGTGCCAGTAAGGGGACTTCGAACACCGGGGAGCTGTTTTTT. It translates to CASKGTSNTGELFF.

J is TRBJ1-4 and V is TRBV10-3; D might be TRBD1 (5 bases). CDR1 and CDR2 (germline): ENHRY, SYGVKD. The germline V and J ends were trimmed by 5 bases and 8 bases, with 12 bases remaining between them. The CDR3 covers 13 residues. The CDR3 sequence is CAISTGALEKLFF. The DNA for the CDR3 is TGTGCCATCAGTACAGGTGCCTTGGAAAAACTGTTTTTT.

This chain links TRBV28 with TRBJ1-1, with D tentatively TRBD1 (5 bases). Deletions cut 0 bases from V and 0 bases from J, with 14 bases between. From germline, CDR1 is MDHEN and CDR2 SYDVKM. The CDR3 consists of 17 residues. CDR3 in DNA: TGTGCCAGCAGTTTATGGGGGCAGGGCTCAATGAACACTGAAGCTTTCTTT. Translated: CASSLWGQGSMNTEAFF.

This clone has just a few counts. CDR3 sequence reads: CASSYSSGVGSPLHF. Written as DNA, the CDR3 is TGTGCCAGCAGTTACTCGAGTGGAGTTGGTTCACCCCTCCACTTT. The chain employs TRBV6-5 and TRBJ1-6; D uncertain. The CDR3 has 15 residues. CDR1 and CDR2 (germline): MNHEY, SVGAGI. V gave up 0 bases and J gave up 9 bases, with 12 bases separating them.

The CDR3 DNA sequence: TGTGCCAGCAGCTTGACAGGGCCAACTAACTATGGCTACACCTTC. Translation gives CASSLTGPTNYGYTF. This chain connects TRBV5-5 to TRBJ1-2; D perhaps matches TRBD1 (6 bases). This CDR3 has 15 amino acids. Per germline, CDR1 SGHKS and CDR2 YYEKEE (reference sequence). V dropped 1 base and J dropped 0 bases, with 10 bases sitting between them.

The CDR3 here is CASSQRIGGNTGELFF. The CDR3 DNA sequence: TGTGCCAGCAGTCAAAGGATCGGGGGTAACACCGGGGAGCTGTTTTTT. V and J are TRBV11-2 and TRBJ2-2, with D possibly matching TRBD2 (6 bases). V was shortened by 6 bases and J by 2 bases, with 16 bases between the two germline ends. The V gene's germline CDR1 is SGHAT and CDR2 FQNNGV. The CDR3 loop spans 16 amino acids.

This chain links TRBV5-1 with TRBJ2-3; no definite D call. CDR1 is SGHRS, CDR2 YFSETQ, per germline. CDR3 length equals 11 residues. Trimming left V 4 bases short and J 6 bases short, with 6 bases between. The DNA for the CDR3 is TGCGCCAGCAGCCGTGTGGATACGCAGTATTTT. It translates to CASSRVDTQYF. Using reference TRBV5-1 and TRBJ2-3 for the parts outside the CDR3, the full variable domain is KAGVTQTPRYLIKTRGQQVTLSCSPISGHRSVSWYQQTPGQGLQFLFEYFSETQRNKGNFPGRFSGRQFSNSRSEMNVSTLELGDSALYLCASSRVDTQYFGPGTRLTVL.